A single sample gave rise to the 19 T cell receptor beta chains below, sequenced in a study of pediatric ulcerative colitis. The rectum was sampled with one to two pinch biopsies at colonoscopy. Some clones are missing from TCRdb's copy, which holds only in-frame ones; the method was immunoSEQ multiplex PCR. The sample lists 20,000 to 25,000 clones, roughly 70% occurring once. Material: gut tissue. The receptors stem from a boy younger than 18 with severe ulcerative colitis.

The chain carries TRBV5-4 and TRBJ2-5; D ambiguous. With the DNA end fitting TRBJ2-7 better, the J assignment may be wrong. The germline CDR1 and CDR2 sequences are SGHNT and YYREEE (reference sequence). The CDR3 contains 18 residues. The CDR3 DNA reads TGTGCCAGCAGCTCTGGCGAGGCGGCGAGCACCCAATTCTACGAGCAGTACTTC. Protein: CASSSGEAASTQFYEQYF.

The chain is built from TRBV4-3 and TRBJ2-7; D unclear. V lost 2 bases and J 6 bases, leaving 11 bases between the germline ends. Germline CDR1 is LGHNA and CDR2 is YSLEER. The CDR3 is 13 amino acids. The CDR3 nucleotides read TGCGCCAGCAGCCAATTTTCCGGATTCGAGCAGTACTTC. Translation gives CASSQFSGFEQYF.

In DNA, the CDR3 is TGTGCCAGCAGCCAAGTGGAGGGGGAGAACACTGAAGCTTTCTTT. It encodes CASSQVEGENTEAFF. The rearrangement joins TRBV14 to TRBJ1-1; maybe TRBD1 (6 bases). The CDR3 contains 15 residues. V was clipped by 1 base and J by 1 base, with 10 bases between them. Germline CDR1 SGHDN, CDR2 FVKESK.

This chain joins TRBV6-1 and TRBJ1-2; TRBD1 matches 7 bases. CDR1 is MNHNS and CDR2 is SASEGT in the germline V gene. The CDR3 contains 14 residues. V shed 6 bases and J 8 bases; nucleotides not matched to a gene: 12. CDR3 amino acids: CASRDGGQGGGYTF. The CDR3, as DNA: TGTGCCAGCAGGGATGGGGGGCAGGGGGGCGGCTACACCTTC.

This clone turned up a few times. This sequence joins TRBV2 and TRBJ2-5, with 14 bases matching TRBD2. The CDR3 is made up of 18 amino acids. V lost 8 bases, J lost 2 bases, and 13 bases stayed unmatched. Germline CDR1 and CDR2: SNHLY and FYNNEI. This CDR3 is CASPRLAGGPGVQETQYF. CDR3 bases: TGTGCCAGCCCGAGACTAGCGGGAGGGCCGGGGGTACAAGAGACCCAGTACTTC.

The chain carries TRBV29-1 and TRBJ2-3; TRBD2 agrees at 7 bases. The CDR3 runs 14 residues. Looked up from germline, CDR1 is SQVTM and CDR2 is ANQGSEA. Germline trimming cut 7 bases from V and 4 bases from J; bases unmatched to any gene: 11. CDR3 in DNA: TGCAGCGCCAACGGGGAGGGCCTCTCAGATACGCAGTATTTT. Protein sequence: CSANGEGLSDTQYF.

The sample holds a few counts of this clone. V usage is TRBV19 and J usage is TRBJ2-1, with TRBD2 matching 12 bases. This CDR3 contains 15 residues. J gave up 4 bases and V 3 bases, and 1 base lay outside the gene matches. Germline assignment: CDR1 LNHDA and CDR2 SQIVND (reference sequence). The CDR3 loop is CASSITSGRYNEQFF. The DNA of the CDR3 is TGTGCCAGTAGTATTACTAGCGGGAGGTACAATGAGCAGTTCTTC.

The chain employs TRBV5-1 and TRBJ2-3; tentatively, D is TRBD2 (5 bases). The CDR3 contains 14 residues. Trimming took off 0 bases at V and 4 bases at J, with 9 bases between the two ends. Germline V gene data show CDR1 as SGHRS and CDR2 as YFSETQ. The chain's CDR3 is CASSLVVAPDTQYF. DNA of the CDR3: TGCGCCAGCAGCTTGGTGGTAGCGCCAGATACGCAGTATTTT.

A single count supports this clone. The chain links TRBV28 to TRBJ1-1; D unresolved. The CDR3 spans 10 residues. Germline-derived CDR1 and CDR2 are MDHEN and SYDVKM. V dropped 9 bases and J dropped 11 bases, with 13 bases sitting between them. The CDR3 loop is CASGWTAAFF. In DNA, the CDR3 is TGTGCCAGTGGTTGGACGGCGGCTTTCTTT.

V and J are TRBV19 and TRBJ2-6, with 10 bases aligning to TRBD2. V lost 3 bases and J lost 4; bases outside the gene matches: 6. Germline-derived CDR1 and CDR2 are LNHDA and SQIVND (reference sequence). The CDR3 runs 17 residues. In DNA form, the CDR3 reads TGTGCCAGTAGTATCGGTAGCGGGAGGACCGGGGCCAACGTCCTGACTTTC. This translates into CASSIGSGRTGANVLTF.

The chain combines TRBV7-9 with TRBJ2-3, with no clear D. CDR3 length equals 14 residues. The germline gives CDR1 SEHNR, CDR2 FQNEAQ (reference sequence). Trimming stripped 0 bases from V and 0 bases from J, with 4 bases between. This chain's CDR3 is CASSLAGSTDTQYF. The CDR3 DNA reads TGTGCCAGCAGCTTAGCGGGCAGCACAGATACGCAGTATTTT.

V gene TRBV6-5 combines with J gene TRBJ1-1, with D maybe TRBD1 (5 bases). There are 14 residues in the CDR3. Germline V lookup: CDR1 MNHEY, CDR2 SVGAGI. Between the trimmed V and J ends, which lost 0 bases and 0 bases, there was a span of 5 bases. CDR3 protein: CASSYSGVNTEAFF. CDR3 coding DNA: TGTGCCAGCAGTTACTCGGGGGTGAACACTGAAGCTTTCTTT.

This clone was seen once. The J gene is TRBJ2-7, the V gene TRBV5-6; D remains ambiguous. Trimming took off 0 bases at V and 0 bases at J, with 7 bases between the two ends. Germline V gives CDR1 SGHDT, CDR2 YYEEEE. The CDR3 is made up of 14 amino acids. The CDR3 nucleotides read TGTGCCAGCAGCTTGGTTTTGGGCTCCTACGAGCAGTACTTC. It encodes CASSLVLGSYEQYF.

The chain combines TRBV6-1 with TRBJ2-7; 11 bases agree with TRBD2. The CDR3 runs to 15 residues. Germline V lookup: CDR1 MNHNS, CDR2 SASEGT. Trimming cost V 2 bases and J 2 bases; bases outside gene matches: 2. The CDR3 region is CASSEFSGGAYEQYF. The CDR3 region has the DNA TGTGCCAGCAGTGAATTTAGCGGGGGGGCCTACGAGCAGTACTTC.

This chain joins TRBV30 and TRBJ2-1, with TRBD2 matching 7 bases. The V segment lost 2 bases and the J segment 9 bases; nucleotides outside the gene matches: 7. The CDR3 length is 13 residues. The germline gives CDR1 GTSNPN, CDR2 SVGIG (reference sequence). The chain's CDR3 is CAWSPTSEGEQFF. The CDR3 DNA reads as TGTGCCTGGAGTCCAACTAGCGAGGGTGAGCAGTTCTTC.

V and J are TRBV18 and TRBJ2-1; the match to TRBD2 covers 10 bases. The CDR3 loop spans 18 amino acids. The V segment lost 0 bases and the J segment 5 bases; nucleotides outside the gene matches: 10. Germline-derived CDR1 and CDR2 are KGHSH and LQKENI. The CDR3 sequence is CASSPPTAGGPSDNEQFF. CDR3 sequence (DNA): TGTGCCAGCTCACCACCGACAGCGGGAGGGCCCTCGGACAATGAGCAGTTCTTC. The whole variable domain, filled in from reference TRBV18 and TRBJ2-1, reads NAGVMQNPRHLVRRRGQEARLRCSPMKGHSHVYWYRQLPEEGLKFMVYLQKENIIDESGMPKERFSAEFPKEGPSILRIQQVVRGDSAAYFCASSPPTAGGPSDNEQFFGPGTRLTVL.

A note on this clone: The sample holds other DNA sequences that translate to the same CDR3. J is TRBJ1-1 and V is TRBV7-3, with no clear D. CDR1 is SGHTA, CDR2 FQGTGA, per germline. This CDR3 comprises 14 residues. Trimming removed 2 bases at V and 4 bases at J, with 11 bases between. CDR3 amino acids: CASSLGGLGTEAFF. CDR3 DNA sequence: TGTGCCAGCAGCTTAGGAGGCCTCGGCACTGAAGCTTTCTTT.

A few counts support this clone. The chain links TRBV6-6 to TRBJ1-4; 8 bases are shared with TRBD1. Germline values: CDR1 MNHNY, CDR2 SVGAGI (reference sequence). V trimming: 5 bases; J trimming: 8 bases; junction bases outside the gene matches: 7. CDR3 length equals 14 residues. CDR3 sequence reads: CASSHRGAQEKLFF. The CDR3 nucleotides are TGTGCCAGCAGTCACAGGGGGGCGCAGGAAAAACTGTTTTTT.

The count of this clone is one. The V and J genes are TRBV6-5 and TRBJ2-6; no reliable D call. V lost 0 bases and J lost 0, with 6 bases in between. This CDR3 has 16 residues. CDR1 and CDR2 (germline): MNHEY, SVGAGI. The CDR3 sequence: CASSYSSASGANVLTF. CDR3 nucleotides: TGTGCCAGCAGTTACTCGAGTGCCTCTGGGGCCAACGTCCTGACTTTC.